These 30 T cell receptor beta chains originate from one sample sequenced in a study of blood T cell repertoires in COVID-19. The repertoire was sequenced with immunoSEQ multiplex PCR; TCRdb's copy has only in-frame clones and lacks some. The table has tens of thousands of clones, roughly 88% seen once. The sequencing input was peripheral blood. The source of these receptors is a human donor in a cohort sampled during active COVID-19.

CDR3 loop: CASSPEGTDDSPLHF. Here the CDR3 DNA reads TGTGCCAGCAGCCCCGAGGGGACAGACGATTCACCCCTCCACTTT. This rearrangement joins TRBV9 to TRBJ1-6, with 7 bases identical to TRBD1. Germline V gene lookup returns CDR1 SGDLS and CDR2 YYNGEE. The CDR3 has 15 residues. The ends lost 4 bases at V and 8 bases at J; junction bases unmatched: 9.

This chain uses TRBV6-5 with TRBJ2-5; a possible D gene is TRBD2 (6 bases). V gave up 5 bases and J gave up 5 bases, with 15 bases separating them. The germline CDR1 and CDR2 sequences are MNHEY and SVGAGI. The CDR3 totals 14 residues. The DNA of the CDR3 is TGTGCCAGCAGTCCTAACACCGGAGGGGAGACCCAGTACTTC. Residues: CASSPNTGGETQYF.

J is TRBJ2-5 and V is TRBV5-1; TRBD2 matches at 7 bases. Germline assignment: CDR1 SGHRS and CDR2 YFSETQ. The CDR3 extends over 19 amino acids. V trimming: 0 bases; J trimming: 2 bases; junction bases outside the gene matches: 16. Here the CDR3 reads CASSLVFSGILVGQETQYF. DNA for the CDR3: TGCGCCAGCAGCTTGGTGTTCAGCGGGATTTTAGTGGGGCAAGAGACCCAGTACTTC.

The chain joins TRBV14 to TRBJ1-5; possibly TRBD1 for D (5 bases). CDR1 and CDR2 (germline): SGHDN, FVKESK. This CDR3 has 13 residues. V shed 4 bases and J shed 4 bases, with 8 bases lying between them. The chain's CDR3 is CASSRYRNQPQHF. CDR3 bases: TGTGCCAGCAGCCGGTACAGGAATCAGCCCCAGCATTTT.

The genes are TRBV18 and TRBJ2-1; 11 nucleotides align to TRBD2. The CDR3 length is 16 residues. Germline CDR1 reads KGHSH; CDR2 reads LQKENI. V lost 3 bases to trimming and J lost 6 bases; unmatched junction nucleotides: 7. The chain's CDR3 is CASSPPSSGGFNEQFF. CDR3 bases: TGTGCCAGCTCACCTCCTTCTAGCGGGGGGTTCAATGAGCAGTTCTTC.

The rearrangement links TRBV7-2 to TRBJ2-1; 7 bases are a match to TRBD2. CDR3 length equals 13 residues. The V and J ends lost 3 bases and 9 bases, in that order; junction bases with no gene match: 5. Per germline, CDR1 SGHTA and CDR2 FQGNSA. This chain's CDR3 is CASSFGRDIEQFF. The CDR3 nucleotides are TGTGCCAGCAGCTTTGGGAGGGATATTGAGCAGTTCTTC.

The count of this clone is one. The chain is built from TRBV19 and TRBJ1-1, with D possibly TRBD1 on 5 matching bases. Germline V gene data show CDR1 as LNHDA and CDR2 as SQIVND (reference sequence). Trimming shortened V by 11 bases and J by 2 bases, and 18 bases separated the two germline ends. CDR3 size: 14 residues. The CDR3 sequence is CAVRGGKGNTEAFF. Here the CDR3 DNA reads TGTGCCGTCCGGGGCGGGAAGGGAAACACTGAAGCTTTCTTT.

The chain uses TRBV11-2 and TRBJ2-3, with TRBD1 matching 7 bases. The ends lost 5 bases at V and 2 bases at J; junction bases unmatched: 13. The CDR3 is 17 amino acids. CDR1 is SGHAT, CDR2 FQNNGV, per germline. The CDR3 loop is CASSPGTASSYTDTQYF. As DNA, the CDR3 is TGTGCCAGCAGCCCCGGGACAGCGTCTTCCTACACAGATACGCAGTATTTT.

The chain uses TRBV29-1 and TRBJ2-3; weak D call: TRBD2 (6 bases). The germline V gene encodes CDR1 SQVTM and CDR2 ANQGSEA. The ends were cut back, 4 bases at V and 0 bases at J, with 14 bases in the middle. CDR3 length: 15 amino acids. This chain's CDR3 is CSVASGVLSTDTQYF. Here the CDR3 DNA reads TGCAGCGTTGCTTCGGGAGTGTTGAGCACAGATACGCAGTATTTT.

In nucleotides, the CDR3 is TGCGCCAGCAGCCAAGATCTTACTAACCGGGGCAATGAGCAGTTCTTC. This encodes CASSQDLTNRGNEQFF. The chain is built from TRBV4-1 and TRBJ2-1; perhaps TRBD2 as D (5 bases). CDR1 and CDR2 (germline): MGHRA, YSYEKL. This CDR3 comprises 16 residues. The V end was cut by 0 bases, the J end by 6 bases, with 15 bases between.

The chain has TRBV29-1 and TRBJ2-1, with 9 nucleotides matching TRBD2. V was pared by 7 bases and J by 7 bases, with 11 bases of the junction left unmatched. Per the germline V gene, CDR1 is SQVTM and CDR2 is ANQGSEA. There are 14 residues in the CDR3. The CDR3, as DNA: TGCAGCGCCACGTGGACTAGCGTTGGGAATGAGCAGTTCTTC. This codes for CSATWTSVGNEQFF.

The chain's CDR3 is CASSGKLYRDHYGYTF. The CDR3, as DNA: TGTGCCAGCAGCGGGAAACTCTACAGGGATCACTATGGCTACACCTTC. The genes are TRBV25-1 and TRBJ1-2; a weak D match, TRBD1 (6 bases). Between the trimmed V and J ends, which lost 6 bases and 3 bases, there was a span of 20 bases. This CDR3 comprises 16 residues. Per germline, CDR1 MGHDK and CDR2 SYGVNS.

This chain joins TRBV24-1 and TRBJ2-2, with 8 bases lining up with TRBD2. V lost 9 bases, J lost 4 bases, and 6 bases stayed unmatched. The germline V gene encodes CDR1 KGHDR and CDR2 SFDVKD. This CDR3 spans 14 amino acids. This CDR3 is CATRGGQATGELFF. The CDR3 DNA follows: TGTGCCACCCGGGGGGGACAAGCCACCGGGGAGCTGTTTTTT.

This chain connects TRBV7-2 to TRBJ2-1; 9 positions match TRBD2. The CDR3 has 15 amino acids. CDR1 is SGHTA and CDR2 is FQGNSA in the germline V gene. The V and J ends lost 1 base and 9 bases, in that order; junction bases with no gene match: 7. CDR3 sequence (DNA): TGTGCCAGCAGCTTAGAGGCGGGAGGGGGTCTTGAGCAGTTCTTC. Translation gives CASSLEAGGGLEQFF.

This clone appeared a single time. CDR3 amino acids: CASSPRGGAGSQPQHF. As DNA, the CDR3 is TGTGCCAGCAGCCCGAGGGGGGGGGCGGGTAGTCAGCCCCAGCATTTT. V usage is TRBV7-2 and J usage is TRBJ1-5; a possible D gene is TRBD1 (6 bases). Looked up from germline, CDR1 is SGHTA and CDR2 is FQGNSA. The CDR3 runs 16 residues. The V end lost 5 bases, the J end lost 6 bases, and 20 bases lay between the germline ends. Combining the CDR3 with reference TRBV7-2 and TRBJ1-5 gives the whole variable domain GAGVSQSPSNKVTEKGKDVELRCDPISGHTALYWYRQSLGQGLEFLIYFQGNSAPDKSGLPSDRFSAERTGGSVSTLTIQRTQQEDSAVYLCASSPRGGAGSQPQHFGDGTRLSIL.

The chain is built from TRBV18 and TRBJ2-2; 7 nucleotides agree with TRBD1. Unmatched junction bases numbered 2, after V lost 3 bases and J lost 1 base. Germline V lookup: CDR1 KGHSH, CDR2 LQKENI. This CDR3 is built from 15 residues. The CDR3, as DNA: TGTGCCAGCTCACCTTGGACAGGGAACACCGGGGAGCTGTTTTTT. Translating it yields CASSPWTGNTGELFF. The entire variable domain, with the rest obtained from reference TRBV18 and TRBJ2-2, is as follows: NAGVMQNPRHLVRRRGQEARLRCSPMKGHSHVYWYRQLPEEGLKFMVYLQKENIIDESGMPKERFSAEFPKEGPSILRIQQVVRGDSAAYFCASSPWTGNTGELFFGEGSRLTVL.

The chain joins TRBV7-3 to TRBJ2-3, with 8 bases identical to TRBD2. The CDR3 covers 15 residues. CDR1 is SGHTA and CDR2 is FQGTGA in the germline V gene. V lost 4 bases and J lost 0; bases outside the gene matches: 3. This CDR3 is CASSSLAGSTDTQYF. In DNA form, the CDR3 reads TGTGCCAGCAGCTCCCTAGCGGGTAGCACAGATACGCAGTATTTT. Drawing the rest from reference TRBV7-3 and TRBJ2-3, the complete variable domain is GAGVSQTPSNKVTEKGKYVELRCDPISGHTALYWYRQSLGQGPEFLIYFQGTGAADDSGLPNDRFFAVRPEGSVSTLKIQRTERGDSAVYLCASSSLAGSTDTQYFGPGTRLTVL.

The CDR3 DNA sequence: TGTGCCAGCAGCCTCGGACTAGCGGGAGGGGAAGAGACCCAGTACTTC. This gives the protein CASSLGLAGGEETQYF. This chain joins TRBV11-3 and TRBJ2-5; TRBD2 matches at 15 bases. V was pared by 5 bases and J by 3 bases, with 4 bases of the junction left unmatched. This CDR3 has 16 amino acids. Per the germline V gene, CDR1 is SGHNT and CDR2 is YENEEA.

The chain links TRBV30 to TRBJ2-5; D may be TRBD1 (5 bases). This CDR3 has 13 residues. V shed 4 bases and J shed 4 bases, with 13 bases lying between them. Germline CDR1 is GTSNPN and CDR2 is SVGIG (reference sequence). The DNA for the CDR3 is TGTGCCTGGAAAGGGGCAGGGCGAGAGACCCAGTACTTC. It is translated as CAWKGAGRETQYF.

A few counts support this clone. The rearrangement uses TRBV7-2 and TRBJ2-5, with D possibly TRBD2 on 6 matching bases. Germline lookup yields CDR1 SGHTA and CDR2 FQGNSA. V dropped 5 bases and J dropped 3 bases, with 10 bases sitting between them. The CDR3 has 13 amino acids. The CDR3 region has the DNA TGTGCCAGCAGCCCTGGACTAAAAGAGACCCAGTACTTC. It translates to CASSPGLKETQYF.

This clone was detected many times. The chain has TRBV7-2 and TRBJ2-3; TRBD1 matches 10 bases. CDR3 length: 16 residues. V lost 4 bases, J lost 5 bases, and 9 bases stayed unmatched. Germline V gives CDR1 SGHTA, CDR2 FQGNSA. The CDR3 protein is CASSSSGTGVRDTQYF. The CDR3 DNA reads as TGTGCCAGCAGCTCGTCCGGGACAGGGGTTAGAGATACGCAGTATTTT.

The rearrangement uses TRBV15 and TRBJ1-5; TRBD1 agrees at 10 bases. The germline gives CDR1 LNHNV, CDR2 YYDKDF (reference sequence). V lost 6 bases and J lost 4; bases outside the gene matches: 3. The CDR3 contains 14 residues. The CDR3 here is CATRPDRGNQPQHF. The DNA of the CDR3 is TGTGCCACCAGGCCGGACAGGGGGAATCAGCCCCAGCATTTT.

The chain joins TRBV9 to TRBJ1-1; possible D gene TRBD1, 5 bases. The germline V and J ends were trimmed by 4 bases and 4 bases, with 17 bases remaining between them. CDR1 and CDR2 (germline): SGDLS, YYNGEE. This CDR3 has 15 residues. CDR3 coding DNA: TGTGCCAGCAGCCCCAGACAGAAATCATCCACTGAAGCTTTCTTT. Translation: CASSPRQKSSTEAFF.

J is TRBJ1-1 and V is TRBV6-1, with D unclear. The V gene's germline CDR1 is MNHNS and CDR2 SASEGT. The V end was cut by 3 bases, the J end by 8 bases, with 13 bases between. CDR3 length equals 13 residues. In DNA, the CDR3 is TGTGCCAGCAGTGAGAGCGGGTATTTGGAAGCTTTCTTT. Translated: CASSESGYLEAFF.

This chain links TRBV5-5 with TRBJ1-4, with D perhaps matching TRBD1 (6 bases). There are 14 residues in the CDR3. Germline V gives CDR1 SGHKS, CDR2 YYEKEE (reference sequence). With 1 base removed from V and 8 bases from J, the gap between germline ends came to 12 bases. The CDR3 reads CASSLWQGREKLFF. The CDR3 coding sequence is TGTGCCAGCAGCTTGTGGCAGGGGAGAGAAAAACTGTTTTTT.

This chain uses TRBV10-3 with TRBJ2-5; tentatively, D is TRBD2 (7 bases). V gave up 3 bases and J gave up 3 bases, with 14 bases separating them. CDR1 is ENHRY and CDR2 is SYGVKD in the germline V gene. The CDR3 contains 15 residues. This CDR3 reads CAISDQGRVEETQYF. CDR3 DNA: TGTGCCATCAGTGATCAGGGGAGGGTAGAAGAGACCCAGTACTTC.

V is TRBV9 and J is TRBJ1-1; TRBD1 agrees at 7 bases. Germline loops: CDR1 SGDLS, CDR2 YYNGEE. J was trimmed by 7 bases and V by 3 bases; bases with no gene match: 6. The CDR3 consists of 13 residues. The CDR3 coding sequence is TGTGCCAGCAGCGCGACAGGGTTGAGTGAAGCTTTCTTT. This codes for CASSATGLSEAFF.

This chain uses TRBV7-8 with TRBJ1-2; weak D call: TRBD1 (6 bases). Germline V gene lookup returns CDR1 SGHVS and CDR2 FQNEAQ. Deletions cut 5 bases from V and 2 bases from J, with 9 bases between. This CDR3 is built from 13 residues. As DNA, the CDR3 is TGTGCCAGCAGCGAAGACAGGAACTATGGCTACACCTTC. Protein: CASSEDRNYGYTF.

The chain carries TRBV30 and TRBJ1-3; D is possibly TRBD1 (6 bases). The CDR3 is 13 residues long. V lost 5 bases, J lost 2 bases, and 10 bases lay in between. Germline values: CDR1 GTSNPN, CDR2 SVGIG (reference sequence). DNA for the CDR3: TGTGCCTGGGTACAGGGTGCTGGAAACACCATATATTTT. Translation gives CAWVQGAGNTIYF.

The rearrangement links TRBV5-6 to TRBJ2-7, with 9 bases that match TRBD2. The trim removed 4 bases at V and 7 bases at J, leaving 9 bases unmatched. The germline V gene encodes CDR1 SGHDT and CDR2 YYEEEE. The CDR3 sequence is 14 residues long. CDR3 sequence reads: CASSRSGTSSEQYF. The CDR3 DNA reads as TGTGCCAGCAGCCGCTCCGGGACTAGCTCTGAGCAGTACTTC.